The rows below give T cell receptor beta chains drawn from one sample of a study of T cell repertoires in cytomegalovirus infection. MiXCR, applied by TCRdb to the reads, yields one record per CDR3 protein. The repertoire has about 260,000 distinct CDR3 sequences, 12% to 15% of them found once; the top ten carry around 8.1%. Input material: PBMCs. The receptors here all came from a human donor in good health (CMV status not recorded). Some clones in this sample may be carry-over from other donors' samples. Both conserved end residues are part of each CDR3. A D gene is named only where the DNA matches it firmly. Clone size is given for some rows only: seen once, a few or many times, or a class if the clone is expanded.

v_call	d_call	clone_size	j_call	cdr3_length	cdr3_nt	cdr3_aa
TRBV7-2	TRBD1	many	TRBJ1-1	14	TGTGCCAGCAGCCCGGGACAGATAAACACTGAAGCTTTCTTT	CASSPGQINTEAFF
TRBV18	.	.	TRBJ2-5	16	TGTGCCAGCTCACCAAGGGAAGGTTCCCAAAAAGAGACCCAGTACTTC	CASSPREGSQKETQYF
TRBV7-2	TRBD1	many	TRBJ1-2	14	TGTGCCAGCAGCTTAAACCGACAGGGTCAGGGCTACACCTTC	CASSLNRQGQGYTF
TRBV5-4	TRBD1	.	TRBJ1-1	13	TGTGCCAGCAGCCCCAGGGGGCGTACTGAAGCTTTCTTT	CASSPRGRTEAFF
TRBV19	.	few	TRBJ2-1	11	TGTGCCAGTAGTCGGGGAGATGAGCAGTTCTTC	CASSRGDEQFF
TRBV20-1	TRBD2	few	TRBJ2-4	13	TGCAGTGCTCGCGGGGGGGGTGGGAACATTCAGTACTTC	CSARGGGGNIQYF
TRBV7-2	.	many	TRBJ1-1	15	TGTGCCAGCAGCTCGACAAGAAGCATGAACACTGAAGCTTTCTTT	CASSSTRSMNTEAFF
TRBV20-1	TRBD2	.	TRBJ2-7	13	TGCGGTGCTATGAGACTAGCGGATTACGAGCAGTACTTC	CGAMRLADYEQYF
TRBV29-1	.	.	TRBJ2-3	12	TGCAGCGGCCGGGACAGCACAGATACGCAGTATTTT	CSGRDSTDTQYF
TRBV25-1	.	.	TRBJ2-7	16	TGTGCCAGCAGTGAATGGGACGGAGTTGGGCTAGAGGAGCAGTACTTC	CASSEWDGVGLEEQYF
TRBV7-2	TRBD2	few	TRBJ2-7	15	TGTGCCAGCAGCTTCCAAACTAGCGGGAGGCACGAGCAGTACTTC	CASSFQTSGRHEQYF
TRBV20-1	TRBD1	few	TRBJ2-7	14	TGCAGTGGCCAAACCGGGACAGGGGGCGACGAGCAGTACTTC	CSGQTGTGGDEQYF
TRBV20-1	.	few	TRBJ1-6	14	TGCAGTGCCCACAGGGATTCCTTTTATTCACCCCTCCACTTT	CSAHRDSFYSPLHF
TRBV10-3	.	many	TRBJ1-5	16	TGTGCCATCAGTGAGTCGAGGTCAGGAAACAATCAGCCCCAGCATTTT	CAISESRSGNNQPQHF